The clone carrying this T cell receptor (beta chain) has just a few counts. Its target is unknown. Germline assignment: CDR1 LGHNA and CDR2 YSLEER. This CDR3 has 15 amino acids. Trimming removed 5 bases from V and 3 bases from J, with 15 bases in between. The library targeted TCRbeta and was prepared with unique molecular identifiers. MiXCR was run by TCRdb on the PCR reads, yielding one entry per CDR3 protein. Of some 600,000 distinct CDR3 sequences in the sample, roughly 13% were seen once. This record belongs to a study of T-cell reconstitution after alpha-beta-depleted transplantation in children. Study observations and caveats: Alpha-beta T cells present about two months after transplant were reported to originate from several hundred expanded graft clones. For some patients, TCRbeta diversity was high at day 60 because of recipient T cells and thymic progenitors that survived. It was newly produced T cells that mostly accounted for T-cell counts and diversity one year after transplant.

The input for sequencing was PBMCs, mostly from graft donor cells, taken 360 days after TCRalphabeta/CD19-depleted stem cell transplant. The gene calls are TRBV4-3 and TRBJ2-3; D is possibly TRBD2 (6 bases). This TCR came from a male patient aged 10-17 years who had a stem cell transplant for acute myeloid leukemia, so the T cells may come from the graft donor. CDR3 sequence reads: CASSARRADTDTQYF. As DNA, the CDR3 is TGCGCCAGCAGCGCCCGGAGGGCGGATACAGATACGCAGTATTTT.